This is a list of T cell receptor beta chains from one sample in a study of patients and donors after allogeneic stem cell transplantation. TCRdb called the RT-PCR reads again in MiXCR, with one record for every CDR3 protein. The sample contains 920,000 or so distinct CDR3 sequences, about a sixth of which appear only once. Sequences were obtained from blood, either unsorted or a sorted T cell fraction (not recorded which). The receptors were sampled from a human donor who was either an allogeneic HSCT recipient or a stem cell or donor lymphocyte infusion donor (not recorded which). It is not recorded whose cells these are; they may come from a transplant donor. Each CDR3 is given with its conserved first and last residue.

TRBJ1-1 | TRBV4-3 | 19 | CASSQEGPTGPPMNTEAFF
TRBJ2-7 | TRBV7-2 | 14 | CASSFSGTEREQYF
TRBJ1-2 | TRBV12-3/TRBV12-4 | 14 | CASSPAPAGYGYTF
TRBJ1-1 | TRBV29-1 | 11 | CSVVRPTEAFF
TRBJ1-5 | TRBV4-3 | 15 | CASSQVPGSNQPQHF
TRBJ2-2 | TRBV20-1 | 14 | CSALAVMNTGELFF
TRBJ1-1 | TRBV7-9 | 14 | CASSLGGPGTGAFF
TRBJ2-1 | TRBV20-1 | 12 | CSARGPDRGPFF
TRBJ2-3 | TRBV5-1 | 14 | CASSLGGSTDTQYF
TRBJ1-2 | TRBV13 | 17 | CASSFTPSGRMNYGYTF
TRBJ2-1 | TRBV7-2 | 13 | CASSLLTSGGQFF
TRBJ2-7 | TRBV7-2 | 15 | CASSLVGGKDYEQYF
TRBJ2-5 | TRBV6-2/TRBV6-3 | 16 | CASSSLGGSLQETQYF
TRBJ1-1 | TRBV7-6 | 14 | CASSARPMNTEAFF
TRBJ2-5 | TRBV15 | 16 | CATSRDLAGILETQYF
TRBJ1-4 | TRBV5-6 | 12 | CASSLKARRLFF
TRBJ2-1 | TRBV5-1 | 16 | CASSISGTSGRNEQFF
TRBJ2-7 | TRBV4-3 | 16 | CASSQAPGQGFYEQYF
TRBJ2-7 | TRBV7-3 | 16 | CASSLTGDAASYEQYF
TRBJ1-1 | TRBV27 | 15 | CASSGGETGATEAFF
TRBJ1-1 | TRBV7-9 | 15 | CASSLERQGHTEAFF
TRBJ1-1 | TRBV5-1 | 14 | CASSLVAQGFEAFF
TRBJ2-7 | TRBV12-3/TRBV12-4 | 15 | CASRGTGGLSYEQYF